These 26 T cell receptor beta chains were all obtained from the same sample, sequenced in a study of T-cell memory formation after mild COVID-19. TCRdb re-derived calls from the 5' RACE reads in MiXCR, one entry per CDR3 protein. The sample has a few hundred thousand distinct CDR3 sequences, roughly an eighth seen once. Sequencing was done on a sample of PBMCs or a T cell subset sorted from them (not recorded which). Source of these receptors: a man aged 18 to 29 who had mild COVID-19 (a few samples of this study predate the infection). Cell type and time point are not known.

The chain carries TRBV6-5 and TRBJ2-6; D unresolved. The CDR3 loop spans 15 amino acids. Trimming shortened V by 2 bases and J by 1 base, and 6 bases separated the two germline ends. CDR1 and CDR2 (germline): MNHEY, SVGAGI. The CDR3 is CASSYQMSGANVLTF. The CDR3 bases are TGTGCCAGCAGTTACCAAATGTCTGGGGCCAACGTCCTGACTTTC.

The gene calls are TRBV7-9 and TRBJ2-6; D possibly corresponds to TRBD2 (5 bases). CDR1 is SEHNR and CDR2 is FQNEAQ in the germline V gene (reference sequence). Trimming shortened V by 5 bases and J by 4 bases, and 15 bases separated the two germline ends. CDR3 length equals 16 residues. The CDR3 region is CASSPRRPVGANVLTF. The CDR3 coding sequence is TGTGCCAGCAGCCCCCGGAGGCCCGTCGGGGCCAACGTCCTGACTTTC.

This clonotype came up a few times. The chain recombines TRBV5-1 with TRBJ1-1; 11 bases map to TRBD1. This CDR3 is 18 amino acids long. Per germline, CDR1 SGHRS and CDR2 YFSETQ. V lost 0 bases, J lost 3 bases, and 10 bases stayed unmatched. The CDR3 sequence: CASSLVLRTGGTDTEAFF. The CDR3 coding sequence is TGCGCCAGCAGCTTGGTGCTCCGGACAGGGGGCACGGACACTGAAGCTTTCTTT.

This clonotype was seen a few times. This sequence joins TRBV20-1 and TRBJ1-2; D is unclear. Trimming took off 2 bases at V and 3 bases at J, with 13 bases between the two ends. Per the germline V gene, CDR1 is DFQATT and CDR2 is SNEGSKA (reference sequence). The CDR3 covers 14 residues. The CDR3: CSARSPADHYGYTF. The CDR3, as DNA: TGCAGTGCTAGATCCCCGGCAGACCACTATGGCTACACCTTC.

This rearrangement joins TRBV6-6 to TRBJ1-2, with 12 bases that match TRBD1. This CDR3 has 16 amino acids. V was clipped by 1 base and J by 3 bases; unmatched bases: 3. The germline V gene encodes CDR1 MNHNY and CDR2 SVGAGI (reference sequence). CDR3 bases: TGTGCCAGCAGTTACTGGGGGACAGGGGGCTACTATGGCTACACCTTC. Amino acids: CASSYWGTGGYYGYTF.

In this sample, this clonotype turned up a few times. V usage is TRBV6-2 or TRBV6-3 and J usage is TRBJ2-7, with TRBD2 matching over 11 bases. CDR1 MNHEY and CDR2 SVGEGT come from the germline V gene. The CDR3 spans 16 residues. Unmatched junction bases numbered 9, after V lost 6 bases and J lost 2 bases. The CDR3 loop reads CASRDASSGRTYEQYF. CDR3 nucleotide sequence: TGTGCCAGCAGAGACGCATCTAGCGGGAGGACCTACGAGCAGTACTTC.

The chain uses TRBV7-2 and TRBJ1-2, with D possibly matching TRBD1 (5 bases). This CDR3 comprises 11 residues. CDR1 is SGHTA, CDR2 FQGNSA, per germline. V was trimmed by 5 bases and J by 7 bases, leaving 8 bases between them. Here the CDR3 DNA reads TGTGCCAGCAGCGTCGACAGTGGCTACACCTTC. Its protein product is CASSVDSGYTF.

V gene TRBV7-8 combines with J gene TRBJ2-1; 7 bases align to TRBD1. The CDR3 sequence is 15 residues long. The V and J ends lost 2 bases and 10 bases, in that order; junction bases with no gene match: 11. The germline V gene has CDR1 SGHVS and CDR2 FQNEAQ. CDR3: CASSLRGSDRSEQFF. The CDR3 nucleotides read TGTGCCAGCAGCTTAAGGGGGTCGGACAGGTCCGAGCAGTTCTTC. Complete variable domain (other parts from reference TRBV7-8 and TRBJ2-1): GAGVSQSPRYKVAKRGQDVALRCDPISGHVSLFWYQQALGQGPEFLTYFQNEAQLDKSGLPSDRFFAERPEGSVSTLKIQRTQQEDSAVYLCASSLRGSDRSEQFFGPGTRLTVL.

This clonotype was recorded a few times. The chain couples TRBV15 to TRBJ2-3; D remains ambiguous. The CDR3 is 13 amino acids. V was cut by 0 bases and J by 2 bases, with 3 bases left in between. Germline V lookup: CDR1 LNHNV, CDR2 YYDKDF (reference sequence). CDR3 DNA: TGTGCCACCAGCAGAGATCCCACAGATACGCAGTATTTT. It translates to CATSRDPTDTQYF.

The chain links TRBV30 to TRBJ1-4; TRBD1 aligns across 8 bases. Germline assignment: CDR1 GTSNPN and CDR2 SVGIG (reference sequence). The CDR3 has 15 amino acids. With 3 bases clipped from V and 8 bases from J, the junction kept 11 bases outside the gene matches. The CDR3 nucleotides are TGTGCCTGGAGCACCACAGGGGGAGTACGGGAAAAACTGTTTTTT. Amino acid sequence: CAWSTTGGVREKLFF.

In its sample, this clonotype was seen many times. This chain joins TRBV5-5 and TRBJ2-2, with D possibly matching TRBD1 (6 bases). The CDR3 runs to 15 residues. Per the germline V gene, CDR1 is SGHKS and CDR2 is YYEKEE (reference sequence). Between the trimmed V and J ends, which lost 4 bases and 6 bases, there was a span of 16 bases. The DNA of the CDR3 is TGTGCCAGCAGCGTGGACAGAGTGGGCGCCGGGGAGCTGTTTTTT. It is translated as CASSVDRVGAGELFF. Variable domain in full (rest from reference TRBV5-5 and TRBJ2-2): DAGVTQSPTHLIKTRGQQVTLRCSPISGHKSVSWYQQVLGQGPQFIFQYYEKEERGRGNFPDRFSARQFPNYSSELNVNALLLGDSALYLCASSVDRVGAGELFFGEGSRLTVL.

The CDR3 DNA reads as TGTGCCAGTAGTATAGTGGCAGGGGGCGGCAATCAGCCCCAGCATTTT. Its protein is CASSIVAGGGNQPQHF. The gene calls are TRBV19 and TRBJ1-5, with TRBD1 identical over 8 bases. CDR3 size: 16 residues. From germline, CDR1 is LNHDA and CDR2 SQIVND (reference sequence). Trimming cost V 1 base and J 2 bases; bases outside gene matches: 4.

The CDR3 nucleotides are TGTGCCAGCAGTGGTCGGGATTGGACTGAAGCTTTCTTT. The encoded protein is CASSGRDWTEAFF. The chain combines TRBV6-1 with TRBJ1-1; D uncertain. Between the trimmed V and J ends, which lost 4 bases and 5 bases, there was a span of 11 bases. Germline V gives CDR1 MNHNS, CDR2 SASEGT. The CDR3 spans 13 residues.

The gene calls are TRBV4-3 and TRBJ2-3; D may correspond to TRBD1 or TRBD2 (7 bases each). This CDR3 region has 15 residues. Germline V CDR1 and CDR2: LGHNA, YSLEER. Deletions cut 1 base from V and 8 bases from J, with 16 bases between. DNA of the CDR3: TGCGCCAGCAGCCAAGGGGGAGGGGGCGACGGTACGCAGTATTTT. This encodes CASSQGGGGDGTQYF.

This sequence joins TRBV28 and TRBJ2-7; D unresolved. The CDR3 loop spans 12 amino acids. CDR1 MDHEN and CDR2 SYDVKM come from the germline V gene. The germline V and J ends were trimmed by 3 bases and 6 bases, with 9 bases remaining between them. The CDR3 spells CASSFPGFEQYV. CDR3 sequence (DNA): TGTGCCAGCAGTTTTCCAGGATTCGAGCAGTACGTC.

This clonotype was observed a few times. The rearrangement links TRBV5-1 to TRBJ2-1; D call uncertain. Trimming removed 5 bases from V and 0 bases from J, with 9 bases in between. The CDR3 is 14 residues long. Germline loops: CDR1 SGHRS, CDR2 YFSETQ. For the CDR3, the DNA is TGCGCCAGCAGGGTCCGTGACTCCTACAATGAGCAGTTCTTC. It is translated as CASRVRDSYNEQFF.

A few counts support this clonotype. The rearrangement uses TRBV24-1 and TRBJ1-1, with D perhaps TRBD1 (6 bases). The CDR3 totals 13 residues. V lost 4 bases to trimming and J lost 7 bases, with 12 bases between them. CDR1 KGHDR and CDR2 SFDVKD come from the germline V gene. Here the CDR3 reads CATSDPDRLEAFF. The CDR3 region has the DNA TGTGCCACCAGTGACCCGGACAGACTTGAAGCTTTCTTT.

The chain combines TRBV5-4 with TRBJ2-7; 9 nucleotides match TRBD2. The ends lost 4 bases at V and 5 bases at J; junction bases unmatched: 4. CDR3 length: 13 residues. Germline V gene data show CDR1 as SGHNT and CDR2 as YYREEE (reference sequence). The CDR3 here is CASSVGLANEQYF. The CDR3 DNA sequence: TGTGCCAGCAGCGTGGGACTAGCCAACGAGCAGTACTTC.

This clonotype came up a few times. V is TRBV7-9 and J is TRBJ2-4; D is undetermined. Germline V gives CDR1 SEHNR, CDR2 FQNEAQ (reference sequence). This CDR3 region has 12 residues. Trimming stripped 8 bases from V and 9 bases from J, with 14 bases between. CDR3: CASAAYGSIQYF. DNA of the CDR3: TGTGCCAGCGCGGCCTACGGTAGCATTCAGTACTTC.

J is TRBJ1-4 and V is TRBV6-2 or TRBV6-3; a weak D match, TRBD1 (6 bases). This CDR3 has 16 residues. V gave up 5 bases and J gave up 7 bases, with 20 bases separating them. Per the germline V gene, CDR1 is MNHEY and CDR2 is SVGEGT. As DNA, the CDR3 is TGTGCCAGCAGTCATGGGACATACCTCCGGGGTGAAAAACTGTTTTTT. Encoded protein: CASSHGTYLRGEKLFF.

This clonotype has a count of ten or more. J is TRBJ2-7 and V is TRBV12-3 or TRBV12-4; 11 nucleotides agree with TRBD1. The CDR3 has 14 residues. Trimming removed 4 bases from V and 3 bases from J; junction bases left unmatched: 2. CDR3 in amino acids: CASSSGTGGYEQYF. CDR3 DNA sequence: TGTGCCAGCAGTTCGGGGACAGGGGGCTACGAGCAGTACTTC.

This clonotype was seen at least ten times. This CDR3 is CASSSMTGSSYNEQFF. CDR3 nucleotide sequence: TGCGCCAGCAGCTCAATGACTGGGAGCTCCTACAATGAGCAGTTCTTC. The chain recombines TRBV5-1 with TRBJ2-1, with TRBD2 as a possible D gene (5 bases). This CDR3 comprises 16 residues. V was shortened by 3 bases and J by 0 bases, with 13 bases between the two germline ends. The germline V gene encodes CDR1 SGHRS and CDR2 YFSETQ.

On this clonotype: The CDR3 does not end in the conserved phenylalanine or tryptophan, so this is likely a read error. The limits of the CDR3 on the DNA are not certain, so only TCRdb's listed CDR3 is given. The V gene is TRBV10-3, the J gene TRBJ2-1; the table assigns TRBD2, which was not confirmed against the DNA. Ends included, the CDR3 has 13 residues. Germline CDR1 and CDR2: ENHRY and SYGVKD. The CDR3 is CAISEAWASGGSL.

There are many counts of this clonotype. The V call is TRBV10-3, the J call TRBJ2-5, with 13 bases aligning to TRBD2. From germline, CDR1 is ENHRY and CDR2 SYGVKD. This CDR3 contains 16 residues. J gave up 4 bases and V 5 bases, and 7 bases lay outside the gene matches. This CDR3 reads CAISQGLAGLVETQYF. CDR3 nucleotide sequence: TGTGCCATCAGTCAGGGACTAGCGGGGTTGGTAGAGACCCAGTACTTC.

This clonotype has at least ten counts. Here the CDR3 reads CASGTGAVHYEQYV. The CDR3 DNA reads as TGCGCCAGTGGGACAGGGGCCGTTCACTACGAGCAGTACGTC. V is TRBV5-1 and J is TRBJ2-7, with TRBD1 matching 10 bases. This CDR3 is built from 14 residues. The V gene's germline CDR1 is SGHRS and CDR2 YFSETQ. V was pared by 8 bases and J by 3 bases, with 8 bases of the junction left unmatched.

This clonotype was seen many times. V is TRBV9 and J is TRBJ2-5, with D perhaps given as TRBD1 or TRBD2 (6 bases each). The CDR3 has 15 amino acids. Germline lookup yields CDR1 SGDLS and CDR2 YYNGEE. Trimming shortened V by 0 bases and J by 1 base, and 10 bases separated the two germline ends. CDR3 bases: TGTGCCAGCAGCGTAGGAGGGGGGCCCCAAGAGACCCAGTACTTC. It yields the protein CASSVGGGPQETQYF. Supplemented by reference TRBV9 and TRBJ2-5, the full variable domain reads DSGVTQTPKHLITATGQRVTLRCSPRSGDLSVYWYQQSLDQGLQFLIQYYNGEERAKGNILERFSAQQFPDLHSELNLSSLELGDSALYFCASSVGGGPQETQYFGPGTRLLVL.